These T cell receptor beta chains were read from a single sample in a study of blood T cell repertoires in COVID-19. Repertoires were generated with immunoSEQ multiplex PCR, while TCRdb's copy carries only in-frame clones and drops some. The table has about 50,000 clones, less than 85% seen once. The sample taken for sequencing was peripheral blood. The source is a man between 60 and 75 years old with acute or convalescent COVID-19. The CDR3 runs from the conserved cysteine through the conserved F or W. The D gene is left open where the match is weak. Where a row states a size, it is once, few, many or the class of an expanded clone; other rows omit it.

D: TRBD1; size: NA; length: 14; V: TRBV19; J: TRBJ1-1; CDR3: CASSPSQGASEAFF; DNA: TGTGCCAGTAGTCCTAGTCAGGGGGCTTCTGAAGCTTTCTTT
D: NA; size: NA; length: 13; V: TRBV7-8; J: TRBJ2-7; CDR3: CASSLVGQGHVYF; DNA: TGTGCCAGCAGCTTAGTAGGACAAGGGCATGTGTACTTC
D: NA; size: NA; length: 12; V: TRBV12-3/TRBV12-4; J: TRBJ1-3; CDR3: CATANSGNTIYF; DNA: TGTGCCACCGCGAACTCTGGAAACACCATATATTTT
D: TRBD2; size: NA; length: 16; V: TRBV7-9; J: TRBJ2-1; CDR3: CASSSTRDYSYNEQFF; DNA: TGTGCCAGCAGCTCAACCCGGGACTACTCCTACAATGAGCAGTTCTTC
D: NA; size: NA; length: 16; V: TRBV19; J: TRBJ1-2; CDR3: CASSASTSPLPYGYTF; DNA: TGTGCCAGTAGTGCTTCGACAAGTCCTTTGCCCTATGGCTACACCTTC
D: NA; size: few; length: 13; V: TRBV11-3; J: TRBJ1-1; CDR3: CASSLTQGTEAFF; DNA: TGTGCCAGCAGCCTTACTCAGGGAACTGAAGCTTTCTTT
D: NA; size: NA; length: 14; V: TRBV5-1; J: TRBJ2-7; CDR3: CASSLYRERGEQYF; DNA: TGCGCCAGCAGCTTGTACAGGGAACGCGGCGAGCAGTACTTC
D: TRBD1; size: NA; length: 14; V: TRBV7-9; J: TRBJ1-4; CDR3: CASSSGQTNEKLFF; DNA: TGTGCCAGCAGCTCGGGACAGACTAATGAAAAACTGTTTTTT
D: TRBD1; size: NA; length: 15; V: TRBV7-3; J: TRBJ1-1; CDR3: CASSLTNQGATEAFF; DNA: TGTGCCAGCAGCTTAACGAACCAGGGGGCTACTGAAGCTTTCTTT
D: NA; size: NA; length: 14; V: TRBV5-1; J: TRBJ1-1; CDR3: CASSPGRGGTEAFF; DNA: TGCGCCAGCAGCCCAGGGAGGGGGGGCACTGAAGCTTTCTTT
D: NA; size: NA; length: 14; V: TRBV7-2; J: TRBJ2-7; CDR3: CASSLDARGYEQYF; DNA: TGTGCCAGCAGCTTAGATGCCAGGGGCTACGAGCAGTACTTC
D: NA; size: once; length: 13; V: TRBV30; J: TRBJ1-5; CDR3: CAWSPGGRQPQHF; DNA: TGTGCCTGGAGTCCCGGAGGGCGACAGCCCCAGCATTTT
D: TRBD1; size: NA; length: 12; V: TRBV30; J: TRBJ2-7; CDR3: CAWTGTGGIQYF; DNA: TGTGCCTGGACCGGGACAGGGGGAATTCAGTACTTC
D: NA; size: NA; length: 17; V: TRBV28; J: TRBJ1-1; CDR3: CASSLWSTGSGTTEAFF; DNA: TGTGCCAGCAGTTTGTGGAGTACAGGGTCTGGGACCACTGAAGCTTTCTTT
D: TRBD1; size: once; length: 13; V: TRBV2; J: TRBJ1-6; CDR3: CASRGQLYSPLHF; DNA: TGTGCCAGCAGGGGACAGCTGTATTCACCCCTCCACTTT
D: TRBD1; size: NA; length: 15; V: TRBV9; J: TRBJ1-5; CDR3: CASSVGGGWNQPQHF; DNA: TGTGCCAGCAGCGTAGGAGGGGGCTGGAATCAGCCCCAGCATTTT
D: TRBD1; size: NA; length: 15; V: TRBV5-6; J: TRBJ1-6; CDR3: CASSLVRTGTSPLHF; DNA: TGTGCCAGCAGCTTGGTTCGGACAGGGACCTCACCCCTCCACTTT
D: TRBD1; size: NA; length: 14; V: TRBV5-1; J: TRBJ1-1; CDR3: CASSLTDRATEAFF; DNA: TGCGCCAGCAGCTTGACTGACAGGGCAACTGAAGCTTTCTTT
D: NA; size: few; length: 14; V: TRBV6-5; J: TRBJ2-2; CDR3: CASSYRGGTGELFF; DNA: TGTGCCAGCAGTTACAGGGGCGGCACCGGGGAGCTGTTTTTT
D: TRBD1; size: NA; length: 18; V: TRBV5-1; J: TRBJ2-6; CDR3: CASSFRQGETLGANVLTF; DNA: TGCGCCAGCAGCTTTCGACAGGGGGAAACTTTGGGGGCCAACGTCCTGACTTTC
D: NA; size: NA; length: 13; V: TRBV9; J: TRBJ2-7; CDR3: CASSPVGQTEQYF; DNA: TGTGCCAGCAGCCCAGTTGGACAGACCGAGCAGTACTTC
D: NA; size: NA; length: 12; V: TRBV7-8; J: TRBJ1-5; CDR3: CASSSQMQPQHF; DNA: TGTGCCAGCAGCTCGCAGATGCAGCCCCAGCATTTT
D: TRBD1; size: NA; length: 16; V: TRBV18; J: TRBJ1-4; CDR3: CASSQNTGGSEEKLFF; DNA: TGTGCCAGCTCACAGAACACAGGGGGAAGCGAAGAAAAACTGTTTTTT
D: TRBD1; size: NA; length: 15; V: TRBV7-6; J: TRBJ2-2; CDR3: CASSMDRADTGELFF; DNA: TGTGCCAGCAGCATGGACAGGGCCGACACCGGGGAGCTGTTTTTT
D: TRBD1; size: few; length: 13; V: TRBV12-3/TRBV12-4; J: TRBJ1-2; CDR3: CASSRDRGFGYTF; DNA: TGTGCCAGCAGTCGGGACAGGGGCTTTGGCTACACCTTC
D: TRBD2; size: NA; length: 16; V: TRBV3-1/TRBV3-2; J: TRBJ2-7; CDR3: CASSPIGLAGVYEQYF; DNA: TGTGCCAGCAGCCCCATTGGACTAGCGGGGGTCTACGAGCAGTACTTC
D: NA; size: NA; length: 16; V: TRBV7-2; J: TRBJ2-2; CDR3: CASSLGAGVNSGELFF; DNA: TGTGCCAGCAGCTTAGGGGCAGGGGTTAACTCCGGGGAGCTGTTTTTT
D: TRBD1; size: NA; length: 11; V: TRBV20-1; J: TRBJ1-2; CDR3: CSAGQGGGYTF; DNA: TGCAGTGCTGGACAGGGAGGCGGCTACACCTTC
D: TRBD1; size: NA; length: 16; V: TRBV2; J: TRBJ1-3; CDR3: CASSDPDRVLRNTIYF; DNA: TGTGCCAGCAGTGATCCTGACAGGGTCTTGCGAAACACCATATATTTT
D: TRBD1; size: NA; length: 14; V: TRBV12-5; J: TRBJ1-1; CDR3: CASGLQGRRTEAFF; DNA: TGTGCTAGTGGTTTACAGGGGAGGCGCACTGAAGCTTTCTTT
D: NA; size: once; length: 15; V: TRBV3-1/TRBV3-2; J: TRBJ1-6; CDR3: CASSQGTEGHSPLHF; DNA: TGTGCCAGCAGCCAAGGGACGGAGGGGCATTCACCCCTCCACTTT
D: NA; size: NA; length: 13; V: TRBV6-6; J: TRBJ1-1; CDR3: CASIQQGNTEAFF; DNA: TGTGCCAGCATCCAACAGGGGAACACTGAAGCTTTCTTT
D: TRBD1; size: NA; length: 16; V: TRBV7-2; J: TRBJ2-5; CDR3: CASSFTGGTPQETQYF; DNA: TGTGCCAGCAGCTTTACAGGGGGAACTCCGCAAGAGACCCAGTACTTC
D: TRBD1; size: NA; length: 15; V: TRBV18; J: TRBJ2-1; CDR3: CASSPGQATYNEQFF; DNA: TGTGCCAGCTCACCGGGACAGGCTACCTACAATGAGCAGTTCTTC
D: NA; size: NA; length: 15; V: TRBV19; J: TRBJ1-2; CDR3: CASSIALGANYGYTF; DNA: TGTGCCAGTAGTATAGCTCTCGGGGCTAACTATGGCTACACCTTC
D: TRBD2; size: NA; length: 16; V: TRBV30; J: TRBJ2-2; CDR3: CAWISSGGLTDGELFF; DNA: TGTGCCTGGATTTCAAGCGGGGGGCTGACCGACGGGGAGCTGTTTTTT
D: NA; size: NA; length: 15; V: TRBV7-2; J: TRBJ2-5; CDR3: CASSLVAGRQETQYF; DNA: TGTGCCAGCAGCTTAGTGGCAGGCCGCCAAGAGACCCAGTACTTC
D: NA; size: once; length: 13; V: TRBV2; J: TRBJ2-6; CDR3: CASKGAGANVLTF; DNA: TGTGCCAGCAAGGGGGCTGGGGCCAACGTCCTGACTTTC
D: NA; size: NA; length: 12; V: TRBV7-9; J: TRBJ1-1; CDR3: CASSLSRTEAFF; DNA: TGTGCCAGCAGCTTATCGAGAACTGAAGCTTTCTTT
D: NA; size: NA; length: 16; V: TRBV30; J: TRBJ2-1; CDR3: CAWSVLTGLSYNEQFF; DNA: TGTGCCTGGAGTGTTTTAACAGGGCTCTCCTACAATGAGCAGTTCTTC
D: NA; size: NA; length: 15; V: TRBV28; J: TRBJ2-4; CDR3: CASSLPGVAKNIQYF; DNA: TGTGCCAGCAGTTTACCAGGGGTAGCCAAAAACATTCAGTACTTC
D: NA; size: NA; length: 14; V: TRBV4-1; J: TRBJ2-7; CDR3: CASSPNRVAYEQYF; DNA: TGCGCCAGCAGCCCAAACAGGGTCGCCTACGAGCAGTACTTC
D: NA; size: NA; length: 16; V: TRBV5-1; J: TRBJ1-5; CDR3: CASSLEGDYRNQPQHF; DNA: TGCGCCAGCAGTCTCGAAGGGGACTATCGGAATCAGCCCCAGCATTTT
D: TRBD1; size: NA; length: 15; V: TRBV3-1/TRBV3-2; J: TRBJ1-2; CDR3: CASSQFVEGAHGYTF; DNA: TGTGCCAGCAGCCAATTCGTGGAGGGGGCGCATGGCTACACCTTC
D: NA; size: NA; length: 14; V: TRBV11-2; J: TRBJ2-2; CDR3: CASSRRPNTGELFF; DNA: TGTGCCAGCAGTCGGAGACCCAACACCGGGGAGCTGTTTTTT
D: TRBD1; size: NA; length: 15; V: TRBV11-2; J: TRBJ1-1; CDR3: CASSLDGQGRTEAFF; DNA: TGTGCCAGCAGCCTTGATGGACAGGGGAGGACTGAAGCTTTCTTT
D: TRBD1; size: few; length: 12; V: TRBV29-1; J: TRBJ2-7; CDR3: CSAGTGGGEQYF; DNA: TGCAGCGCGGGAACAGGGGGCGGCGAGCAGTACTTC
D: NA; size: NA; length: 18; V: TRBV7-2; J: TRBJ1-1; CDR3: CASSRRTESYRMNTEAFF; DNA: TGTGCCAGCAGCCGCCGGACAGAGAGCTACCGTATGAACACTGAAGCTTTCTTT
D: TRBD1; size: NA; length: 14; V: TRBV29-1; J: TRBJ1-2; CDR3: CSVEGSRGLFGYTF; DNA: TGCAGCGTTGAAGGGAGCAGGGGGCTATTCGGCTACACCTTC
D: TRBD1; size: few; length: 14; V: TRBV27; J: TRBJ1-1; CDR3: CASSSNRDSLKAFF; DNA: TGTGCCAGCAGTTCCAACCGGGACAGCCTAAAAGCTTTCTTT
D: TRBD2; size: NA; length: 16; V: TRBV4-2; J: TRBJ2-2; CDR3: CASSQGDLAGDGELFF; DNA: TGTGCCAGCAGCCAAGGCGATCTAGCGGGGGACGGGGAGCTGTTTTTT
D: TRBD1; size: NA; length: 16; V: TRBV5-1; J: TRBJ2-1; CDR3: CASSLVGGQVNNEQFF; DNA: TGCGCCAGCAGCTTGGTAGGGGGACAGGTTAACAATGAGCAGTTCTTC
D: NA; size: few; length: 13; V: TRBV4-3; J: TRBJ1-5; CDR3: CASSQDLGMPQHF; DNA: TGCGCCAGCAGCCAAGATCTAGGAATGCCCCAGCATTTT
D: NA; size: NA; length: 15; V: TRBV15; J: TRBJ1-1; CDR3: CATSRVGQGLTEAFF; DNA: TGTGCCACCAGCAGAGTTGGTCAGGGGCTCACTGAAGCTTTCTTT
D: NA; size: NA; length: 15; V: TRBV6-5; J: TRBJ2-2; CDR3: CASSPRQGNTGELFF; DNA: TGTGCCAGCAGTCCCCGGCAGGGCAACACCGGGGAGCTGTTTTTT
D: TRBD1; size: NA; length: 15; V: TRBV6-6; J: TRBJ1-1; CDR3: CASSYSTGENTEAFF; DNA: TGTGCCAGCAGTTACTCGACAGGGGAGAACACTGAAGCTTTCTTT
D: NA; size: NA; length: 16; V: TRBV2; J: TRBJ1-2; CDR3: CASSEYSRPITGGYTF; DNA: TGTGCCAGCAGTGAATACTCCAGGCCCATCACGGGGGGCTACACCTTC
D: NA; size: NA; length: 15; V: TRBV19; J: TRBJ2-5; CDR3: CASSIGGQGVETQYF; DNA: TGTGCCAGTAGTATAGGAGGACAAGGAGTGGAGACCCAGTACTTC
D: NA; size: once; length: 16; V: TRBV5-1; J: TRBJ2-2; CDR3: CASSLGAVTNTGELFF; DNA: TGCGCCAGCAGCCTAGGGGCAGTCACGAACACCGGGGAGCTGTTTTTT